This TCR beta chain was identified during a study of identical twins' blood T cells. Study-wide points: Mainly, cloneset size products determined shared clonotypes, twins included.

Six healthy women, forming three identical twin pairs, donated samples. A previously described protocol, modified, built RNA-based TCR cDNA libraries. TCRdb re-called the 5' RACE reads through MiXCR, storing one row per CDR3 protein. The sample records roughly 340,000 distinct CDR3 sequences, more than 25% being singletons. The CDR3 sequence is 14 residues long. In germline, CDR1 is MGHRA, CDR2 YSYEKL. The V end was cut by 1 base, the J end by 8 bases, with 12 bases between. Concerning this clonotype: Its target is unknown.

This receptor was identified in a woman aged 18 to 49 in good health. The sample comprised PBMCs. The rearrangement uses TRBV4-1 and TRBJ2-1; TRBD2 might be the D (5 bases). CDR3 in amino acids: CASSQVIGGYEQFF. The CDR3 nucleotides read TGCGCCAGCAGCCAAGTGATAGGCGGGTATGAGCAGTTCTTC.